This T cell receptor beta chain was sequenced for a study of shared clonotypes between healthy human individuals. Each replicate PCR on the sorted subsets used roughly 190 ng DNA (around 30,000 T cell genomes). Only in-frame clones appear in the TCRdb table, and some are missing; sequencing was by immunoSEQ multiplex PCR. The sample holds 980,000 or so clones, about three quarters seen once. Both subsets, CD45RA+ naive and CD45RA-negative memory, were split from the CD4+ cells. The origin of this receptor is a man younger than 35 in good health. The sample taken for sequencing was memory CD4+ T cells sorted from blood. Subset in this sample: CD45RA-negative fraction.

CDR3 sequence reads: CASSLVVGSYEQYF. CDR3 DNA: TGCGCCAGCAGCTTGGTCGTCGGATCCTACGAGCAGTACTTC. The chain joins TRBV5-1 to TRBJ2-7, with D uncertain. The germline CDR1 and CDR2 sequences are SGHRS and YFSETQ. Between the trimmed V and J ends, which lost 0 bases and 1 base, there was a span of 8 bases. This CDR3 is built from 14 residues.